This T cell receptor beta chain was sequenced during a study of metastatic and nonmetastatic thyroid tumors. About the study: Peripheral blood and tumor or nodule samples from malignant and benign thyroid patients were compared.

Until they underwent thyroid surgery, no patient had received any treatment. This clone has ten or more counts. What it binds is not known. Findings and caveats of the study: Benign nodules reportedly had significantly lower TCR beta diversity than malignant thyroid tumors in blood and tumor.

Germline-derived CDR1 and CDR2 are DFQATT and SNEGSKA (reference sequence). After removal of 2 bases from V and 5 bases from J, the junction contained 10 bases not matched to a gene. CDR3 length equals 15 residues. In the original analysis: Built for papillary thyroid cancer, a distant-metastasis classifier drew on CDR3 differences across clinicopathological groups. MiXCR was used by TCRdb to re-call the PCR reads. The V and J calls, along with clone size, are taken from TCRdb and not from the paper's own processing. Of around 41,000 clones in the sample, around 3.1% were seen once. The sequence was collected from a female donor with papillary thyroid cancer or a benign thyroid nodule (not recorded which). Some clones in this sample may be carry-over from other donors' samples. The chain links TRBV20-1 to TRBJ2-7; 9 bases align to TRBD2. Material for sequencing was blood. The DNA for the CDR3 is TGCAGTGCTAGATTCAGGAAGCGGGAGGCCCACGAGCAGTACTTC. It specifies CSARFRKREAHEQYF.